The following is a T cell receptor (beta chain) sequence with its context. This sample was included in a study of T cell changes during pregnancy in multiple sclerosis. Clones were read by immunoSEQ multiplex PCR, and TCRdb kept only the in-frame ones, dropping some. The sample lists about 40,000 clones, around 90% occurring once. Germline loops: CDR1 SGHNT, CDR2 YYREEE (reference sequence). This CDR3 comprises 15 residues. The ends lost 4 bases at V and 8 bases at J; junction bases unmatched: 10. This specimen was CD4+ T cells from peripheral blood mononuclear cells, taken before pregnancy. This sequence was found in a female donor with multiple sclerosis, enrolled in a pregnancy study. The chain uses TRBV5-4 and TRBJ1-4; TRBD1 agrees at 8 bases. The CDR3 sequence: CASSPGQGRGEKLFF. In nucleotides, the CDR3 is TGTGCCAGCAGCCCCGGACAGGGTCGGGGGGAAAAACTGTTTTTT.